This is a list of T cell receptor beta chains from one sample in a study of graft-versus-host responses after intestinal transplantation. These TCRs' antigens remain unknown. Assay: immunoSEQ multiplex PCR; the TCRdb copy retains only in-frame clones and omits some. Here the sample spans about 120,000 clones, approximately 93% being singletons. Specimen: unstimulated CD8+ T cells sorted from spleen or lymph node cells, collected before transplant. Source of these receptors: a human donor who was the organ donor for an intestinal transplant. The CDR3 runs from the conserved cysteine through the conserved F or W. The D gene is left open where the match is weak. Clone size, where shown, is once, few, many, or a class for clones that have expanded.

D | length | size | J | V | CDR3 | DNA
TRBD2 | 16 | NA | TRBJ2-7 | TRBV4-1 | CASSHRWTSGSYEQYF | TGCGCCAGCAGCCACCGGTGGACTAGCGGGAGCTACGAGCAGTACTTC
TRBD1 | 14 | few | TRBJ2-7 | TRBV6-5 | CATSPGTGGSEQYF | TGTGCCACCTCACCGGGGACAGGGGGTAGTGAGCAGTACTTC
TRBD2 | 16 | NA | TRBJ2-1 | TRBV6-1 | CASSEIVASGRDEQFF | TGTGCCAGCAGTGAAATTGTAGCTAGCGGGAGGGATGAGCAGTTCTTC
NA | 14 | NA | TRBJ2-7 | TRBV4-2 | CASSQVASTYEQYF | TGTGCCAGCAGCCAAGTAGCGAGTACCTACGAGCAGTACTTC
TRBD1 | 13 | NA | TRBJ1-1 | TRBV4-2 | CASSPDRATEAFF | TGTGCCAGCAGCCCGGACAGGGCCACTGAAGCTTTCTTT
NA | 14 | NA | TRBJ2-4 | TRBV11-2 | CASSPGWGKNIQYF | TGTGCCAGCAGCCCAGGGTGGGGCAAAAACATTCAGTACTTC
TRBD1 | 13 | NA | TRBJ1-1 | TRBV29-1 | CSVWDRGATEAFF | TGCAGCGTGTGGGACAGGGGTGCTACTGAAGCTTTCTTT
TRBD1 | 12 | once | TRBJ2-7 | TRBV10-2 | CASSEGTGEQYF | TGCGCCAGCAGTGAGGGGACAGGCGAGCAGTACTTC
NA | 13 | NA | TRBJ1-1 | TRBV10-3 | CAISEAGNTEAFF | TGTGCCATCAGTGAAGCAGGGAACACTGAAGCTTTCTTT
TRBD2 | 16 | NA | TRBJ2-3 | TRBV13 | CASSGTFAGGTDTQYF | TGTGCCAGCAGCGGGACGTTTGCGGGAGGGACAGATACGCAGTATTTT
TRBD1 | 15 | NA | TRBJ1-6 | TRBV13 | CASSLAGTATSPLHF | TGTGCCAGCAGCTTAGCGGGGACAGCAACTTCACCCCTCCACTTT
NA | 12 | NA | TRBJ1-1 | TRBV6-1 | CASSGTGTEAFF | TGTGCCAGCAGTGGTACAGGGACTGAAGCTTTCTTT
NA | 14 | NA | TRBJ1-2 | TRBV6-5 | CASTNSGLGYGYTF | TGTGCCAGCACTAACTCAGGGCTTGGGTATGGCTACACCTTC
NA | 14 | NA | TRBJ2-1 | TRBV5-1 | CASSFRGAYNEQFF | TGCGCCAGCAGCTTTAGGGGGGCTTACAATGAGCAGTTCTTC
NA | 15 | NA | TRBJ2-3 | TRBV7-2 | CASSSYPHNTDTQYF | TGTGCCAGCAGCTCCTACCCCCACAACACAGATACGCAGTATTTT
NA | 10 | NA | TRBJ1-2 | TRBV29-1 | CSVEDYGYTF | TGCAGCGTTGAGGACTATGGCTACACCTTC
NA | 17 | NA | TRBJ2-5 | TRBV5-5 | CASSTGPGEVMQETQYF | TGTGCCAGCAGCACAGGACCGGGGGAAGTAATGCAAGAGACCCAGTACTTC
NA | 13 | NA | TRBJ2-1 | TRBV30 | CAWSVVADNEQFF | TGTGCCTGGAGTGTAGTAGCGGACAATGAGCAGTTCTTC
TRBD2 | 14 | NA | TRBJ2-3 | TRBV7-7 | CASSPSGATDTQYF | TGTGCCAGCAGCCCTAGCGGAGCCACAGATACGCAGTATTTT
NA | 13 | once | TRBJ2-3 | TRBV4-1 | CASSPFVADTQYF | TGCGCCAGCAGCCCCTTTGTAGCAGATACGCAGTATTTT
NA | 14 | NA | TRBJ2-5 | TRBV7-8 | CASSGRRSGETQYF | TGTGCCAGCAGCGGAAGACGGAGTGGCGAGACCCAGTACTTC
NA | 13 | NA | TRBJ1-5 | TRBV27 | CASSPDRNQPQHF | TGTGCCAGCAGCCCGGACCGCAATCAGCCCCAGCATTTT
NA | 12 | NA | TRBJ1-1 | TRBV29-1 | CSVEAGNTEAFF | TGCAGCGTTGAAGCAGGAAACACTGAAGCTTTCTTT
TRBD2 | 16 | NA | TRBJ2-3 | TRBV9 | CASSLRPSGRGDTQYF | TGTGCCAGCAGCCTGCGCCCTAGCGGGAGGGGAGATACGCAGTATTTT
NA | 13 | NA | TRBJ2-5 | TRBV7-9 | CASSLGSQETQYF | TGTGCCAGCAGCTTAGGGAGTCAAGAGACCCAGTACTTC
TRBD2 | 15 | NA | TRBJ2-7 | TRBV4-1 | CASSQIAGSRYEQYF | TGCGCCAGCAGCCAGATAGCGGGATCCCGCTACGAGCAGTACTTC
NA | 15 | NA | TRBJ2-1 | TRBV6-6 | CASSYTRSSYNEQFF | TGTGCCAGCAGTTACACACGGAGCTCCTACAATGAGCAGTTCTTC
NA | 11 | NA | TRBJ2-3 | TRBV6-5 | CASRDTDTQYF | TGTGCCAGCCGGGACACAGATACGCAGTATTTT
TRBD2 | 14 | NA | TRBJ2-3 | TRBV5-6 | CASSPSGGTDTQYF | TGTGCCAGCAGCCCTAGCGGGGGAACAGATACGCAGTATTTT
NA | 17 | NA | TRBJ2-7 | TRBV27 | CASSLPPLGNSSYEQYF | TGTGCCAGCAGTTTACCGCCACTCGGGAACAGCTCCTACGAGCAGTACTTC
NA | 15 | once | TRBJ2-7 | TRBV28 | CASSTTPGPTYEQYF | TGCGCCAGCAGCACCACCCCGGGGCCCACCTACGAGCAGTACTTC
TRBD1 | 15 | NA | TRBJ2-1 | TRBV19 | CASSRTWDRAYEQFF | TGTGCCAGTAGTAGAACTTGGGACAGGGCTTATGAGCAGTTCTTC
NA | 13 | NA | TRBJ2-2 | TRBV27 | CASSSPRLGELFF | TGTGCCAGCAGTTCCCCGCGTCTCGGGGAGCTGTTTTTT
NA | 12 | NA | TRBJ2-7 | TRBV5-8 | CASSLTGHEQYF | TGTGCCAGCAGCTTGACGGGCCACGAGCAGTACTTC
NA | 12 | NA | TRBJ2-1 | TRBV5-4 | CASSLGLNEQFF | TGTGCCAGCAGCTTGGGTCTTAATGAGCAGTTCTTC
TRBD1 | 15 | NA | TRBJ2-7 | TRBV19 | CASQRSGTEAYEQYF | TGTGCCAGCCAAAGGTCCGGGACAGAGGCCTACGAGCAGTACTTC
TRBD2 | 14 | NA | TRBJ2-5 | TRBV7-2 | CASSFTSGAETQYF | TGTGCCAGCAGCTTCACTAGCGGGGCTGAGACCCAGTACTTC
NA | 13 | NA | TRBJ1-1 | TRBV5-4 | CASSLLGTTEAFF | TGTGCCAGCAGCTTACTAGGAACTACTGAAGCTTTCTTT
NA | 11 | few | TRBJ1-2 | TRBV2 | CATVPRECYTF | TGTGCCACCGTCCCCAGGGAATGCTACACCTTC
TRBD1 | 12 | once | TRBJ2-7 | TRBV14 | CASSYTGGEQYF | TGTGCCAGCAGTTACACAGGGGGCGAGCAGTACTTC
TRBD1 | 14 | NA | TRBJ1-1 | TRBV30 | CAWTRTGLNTEAFF | TGTGCCTGGACTCGGACAGGGCTAAACACTGAAGCTTTCTTT
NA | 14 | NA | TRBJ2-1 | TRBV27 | CASRDGSSYNEQFF | TGTGCCAGCAGGGACGGCAGCTCCTACAATGAGCAGTTCTTC
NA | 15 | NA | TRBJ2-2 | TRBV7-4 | CASSLPPPNTGELFF | TGTGCCAGCAGCTTACCTCCCCCGAACACCGGGGAGCTGTTTTTT
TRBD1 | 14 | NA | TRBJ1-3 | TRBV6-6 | CAGSDGTGAYTIYF | TGTGCCGGCAGTGACGGGACAGGGGCATACACCATATATTTT
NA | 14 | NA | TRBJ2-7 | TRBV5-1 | CASSQAGASYEQYF | TGCGCCAGCAGCCAAGCAGGGGCCTCCTACGAGCAGTACTTC
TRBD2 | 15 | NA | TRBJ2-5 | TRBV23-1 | CASSQLSGRRGAQYF | TGCGCCAGCAGTCAACTTAGCGGGAGGCGTGGAGCCCAGTACTTC
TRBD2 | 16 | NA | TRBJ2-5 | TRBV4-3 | CASSQGGRVYGETQYF | TGCGCCAGCAGCCAAGGGGGGAGGGTATATGGGGAGACCCAGTACTTC
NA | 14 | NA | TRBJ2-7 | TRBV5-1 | CASSLRAEGYEQYF | TGCGCCAGCAGCTTGCGAGCGGAAGGCTACGAGCAGTACTTC
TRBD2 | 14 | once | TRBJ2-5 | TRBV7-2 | CASSLSGNQETQYF | TGTGCCAGCAGCTTAAGCGGGAACCAAGAGACCCAGTACTTC
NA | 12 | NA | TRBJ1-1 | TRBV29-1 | CSVLTGRAEAFF | TGCAGCGTGTTAACAGGGAGGGCTGAAGCTTTCTTT
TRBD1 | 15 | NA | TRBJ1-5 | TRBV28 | CASSGTGFVWQPQHF | TGTGCCAGCAGCGGGACAGGGTTTGTGTGGCAGCCCCAGCATTTT
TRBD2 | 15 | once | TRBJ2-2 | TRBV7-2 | CASSPGLADTGELFF | TGTGCCAGCAGCCCCGGACTAGCGGACACCGGGGAGCTGTTTTTT
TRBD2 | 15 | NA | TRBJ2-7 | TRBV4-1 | CASSQAGTSSYEQYF | TGCGCCAGCAGCCAAGCCGGGACTAGTTCCTACGAGCAGTACTTC